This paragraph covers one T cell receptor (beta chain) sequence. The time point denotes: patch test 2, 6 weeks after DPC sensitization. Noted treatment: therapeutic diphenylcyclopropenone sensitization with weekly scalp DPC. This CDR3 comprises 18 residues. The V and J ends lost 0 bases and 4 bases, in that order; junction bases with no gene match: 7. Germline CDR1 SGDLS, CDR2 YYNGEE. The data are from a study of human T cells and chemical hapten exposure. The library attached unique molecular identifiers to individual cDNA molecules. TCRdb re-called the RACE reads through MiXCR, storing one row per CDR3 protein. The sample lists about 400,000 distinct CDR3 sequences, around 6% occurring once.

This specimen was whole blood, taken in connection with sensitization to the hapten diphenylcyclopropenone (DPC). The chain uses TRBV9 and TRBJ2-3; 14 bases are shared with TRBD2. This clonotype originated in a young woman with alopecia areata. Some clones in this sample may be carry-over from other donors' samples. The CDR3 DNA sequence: TGTGCCAGCAGCGTAGAACCTTCGACTAGCGGGGGGGCAGATACGCAGTATTTT. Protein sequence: CASSVEPSTSGGADTQYF.